The 18 T cell receptor beta chains reported below all come from one sample, sequenced in a study of human T cells and chemical hapten exposure (dated by TCRdb to the early 2020s). In the paper's terms, the time point label means: patch test 3, about 24 weeks after DPC sensitization. In light of the paper, this sample's treatment or condition label describes: therapeutic diphenylcyclopropenone sensitization with weekly scalp DPC. Receptors were amplified or captured by RACE. Instrument on record: NextSeq 500. In TCRdb, the public reads were trimmed at Q25 with fastp and aligned with MiXCR, with productive beta chains retained. Here each entry gathers all rows of one CDR3 protein and keeps the most common genes and DNA. In this sample the table shows tens of thousands of distinct CDR3 sequences, roughly 11% of which occur a single time. The ten largest clones take up approximately 1.1% of the sample.

Sample: whole blood, taken in connection with sensitization to the hapten diphenylcyclopropenone (DPC). Receptors were obtained from a woman in her 30s with alopecia areata. Some clones in this sample may be carry-over from other donors' samples.

The count of this clonotype is one. CDR3 amino acids: CASSQNVGTDYGYTF. The CDR3 bases are TGTGCCAGCAGCCAGAACGTGGGCACTGACTATGGCTACACCTTC. The chain employs TRBV4-2 and TRBJ1-2, with D hard to call. The CDR3 has 15 residues. The V end was cut by 3 bases, the J end by 3 bases, with 14 bases between. From germline, CDR1 is LGHNA and CDR2 YNFKEQ.

In this sample, this clonotype turned up a few times. The chain employs TRBV28 and TRBJ2-1, with 8 bases that match TRBD1. This CDR3 is 15 amino acids long. CDR1 and CDR2 from the germline V gene are MDHEN and SYDVKM. With V trimmed by 6 bases and J by 7 bases, 11 bases remained unmatched. The CDR3 reads CASRPAGTGGNEQFF. The CDR3 DNA reads as TGTGCCAGCAGACCCGCGGGGACAGGTGGAAATGAGCAGTTCTTC.

The chain combines TRBV7-3 with TRBJ1-1; 10 nucleotides agree with TRBD1. Germline CDR1 SGHTA, CDR2 FQGTGA. CDR3 length: 14 amino acids. V lost 5 bases to trimming and J lost 5 bases; unmatched junction nucleotides: 5. The DNA of the CDR3 is TGTGCCAGCAGCCTCGACAGGGGGCTTACTGAAGCTTTCTTT. Translating gives CASSLDRGLTEAFF.

The chain uses TRBV10-3 and TRBJ1-2; the D is unclear. Germline lookup yields CDR1 ENHRY and CDR2 SYGVKD. The CDR3 covers 12 residues. Trimming pared 4 bases from V and 4 bases from J, leaving 7 bases between. The chain's CDR3 is CAISASSYGYTF. The CDR3 DNA sequence: TGTGCCATCAGTGCCTCCTCCTATGGCTACACCTTC.

The chain uses TRBV20-1 and TRBJ1-1; no clear D gene. Germline loops: CDR1 DFQATT, CDR2 SNEGSKA (reference sequence). Deletions cut 2 bases from V and 6 bases from J, with 10 bases between. The CDR3 is 12 residues long. CDR3 residues: CSARSGNPEAFF. The CDR3 DNA is TGCAGTGCTAGATCGGGAAACCCTGAAGCTTTCTTT.

This clonotype turned up a few times. This chain links TRBV18 with TRBJ1-2; 9 bases map to TRBD1. CDR3 size: 16 residues. Germline CDR1 reads KGHSH; CDR2 reads LQKENI. The trim removed 3 bases at V and 3 bases at J, leaving 8 bases unmatched. The CDR3: CASSPRPGQGYYGYTF. Written as DNA, the CDR3 is TGTGCCAGCTCACCCCGACCGGGACAGGGCTACTATGGCTACACCTTC. Full variable domain (missing parts from reference TRBV18 and TRBJ1-2): NAGVMQNPRHLVRRRGQEARLRCSPMKGHSHVYWYRQLPEEGLKFMVYLQKENIIDESGMPKERFSAEFPKEGPSILRIQQVVRGDSAAYFCASSPRPGQGYYGYTFGSGTRLTVV.

The genes are TRBV7-9 and TRBJ2-5; possible D gene TRBD1, 6 bases. The length of the CDR3 is 15 residues. With 5 bases removed from V and 4 bases from J, the gap between germline ends came to 17 bases. Looked up from germline, CDR1 is SEHNR and CDR2 is FQNEAQ (reference sequence). CDR3 amino acids: CASSQGTLRRETQYF. The CDR3 DNA reads as TGTGCCAGCAGCCAAGGGACATTGAGAAGAGAGACCCAGTACTTC. Full variable domain (missing parts from reference TRBV7-9 and TRBJ2-5): DTGVSQNPRHKITKRGQNVTFRCDPISEHNRLYWYRQTLGQGPEFLTYFQNEAQLEKSRLLSDRFSAERPKGSFSTLEIQRTEQGDSAMYLCASSQGTLRRETQYFGPGTRLLVL.

This clonotype was counted at least ten times. The rearrangement links TRBV6-6 to TRBJ1-1; 7 bases agree with TRBD1. Germline V gene lookup returns CDR1 MNHNY and CDR2 SVGAGI (reference sequence). The junction had 6 bases not matched to a gene; V was cut back by 3 bases and J by 5 bases. The CDR3 extends over 14 amino acids. This CDR3 reads CASSYTGDGTEAFF. CDR3 sequence (DNA): TGTGCCAGCAGTTATACAGGGGATGGAACTGAAGCTTTCTTT.

This clonotype appeared a few times. The V and J genes are TRBV7-8 and TRBJ1-2; 7 bases align to TRBD1. Germline lookup yields CDR1 SGHVS and CDR2 FQNEAQ. There are 15 residues in the CDR3. V was pared by 4 bases and J by 0 bases, with 5 bases of the junction left unmatched. CDR3 protein: CASSSRQGANYGYTF. The CDR3 DNA is TGTGCCAGCAGCTCGCGACAGGGAGCTAACTATGGCTACACCTTC. Supplemented by reference TRBV7-8 and TRBJ1-2, the full variable domain reads GAGVSQSPRYKVAKRGQDVALRCDPISGHVSLFWYQQALGQGPEFLTYFQNEAQLDKSGLPSDRFFAERPEGSVSTLKIQRTQQEDSAVYLCASSSRQGANYGYTFGSGTRLTVV.

This clonotype was seen only a few times. The chain couples TRBV12-3 or TRBV12-4 to TRBJ2-7; D might be TRBD1 or TRBD2, each matching 5 bases. Trimming cost V 6 bases and J 3 bases, with 15 bases left between them. The CDR3 is 14 residues long. This chain's CDR3 is CASRSGAGDYEQYF. In DNA form, the CDR3 reads TGTGCCAGCAGGTCCGGGGCCGGAGACTACGAGCAGTACTTC.

This clonotype came up many times. The J gene is TRBJ2-6, the V gene TRBV19; no definite D call. The length of the CDR3 is 13 residues. Germline-derived CDR1 and CDR2 are LNHDA and SQIVND (reference sequence). V lost 6 bases, J lost 2 bases, and 5 bases lay in between. CDR3 region: CASRLTGANVLTF. CDR3 DNA: TGTGCCAGTAGGCTTACTGGGGCCAACGTCCTGACTTTC.

In its sample, this clonotype was seen many times. In nucleotides, the CDR3 is TGTGCCAGCAGCTCGGACAGGGGGCCTGGCGGGGAGCTGTTTTTT. Protein: CASSSDRGPGGELFF. The chain couples TRBV7-7 to TRBJ2-2; 11 bases fit TRBD1. The germline V gene has CDR1 SSHAT and CDR2 FNYEAQ (reference sequence). This CDR3 is built from 15 residues. V was clipped by 4 bases and J by 7 bases; unmatched bases: 5.

This clonotype came up many times. The V call is TRBV12-3 or TRBV12-4, the J call TRBJ1-4, with 7 bases lining up with TRBD1. Trimming removed 6 bases from V and 5 bases from J; junction bases left unmatched: 12. The CDR3 loop spans 16 amino acids. In DNA, the CDR3 is TGTGCCAGCAGAGAAAGGGGGCCGACCCCCAATGAAAAACTGTTTTTT. This sequence encodes CASRERGPTPNEKLFF.

The V call is TRBV5-1, the J call TRBJ1-1; the match to TRBD1 covers 11 bases. V shed 3 bases, J shed 4 bases, and the junction held 8 bases outside the gene matches. The CDR3 covers 16 residues. The germline CDR1 and CDR2 sequences are SGHRS and YFSETQ. CDR3 loop: CASSSGQGAAGTEAFF. Written as DNA, the CDR3 is TGCGCCAGCAGCTCAGGACAGGGGGCTGCGGGCACTGAAGCTTTCTTT.

V usage is TRBV14 and J usage is TRBJ2-1; possibly TRBD1 or TRBD2 for D (5 bases each). V shed 1 base and J shed 9 bases, with 13 bases lying between them. The CDR3 is made up of 14 amino acids. Germline CDR1 reads SGHDN; CDR2 reads FVKESK. The chain's CDR3 is CASSQVEGLLEQFF. The DNA for the CDR3 is TGTGCCAGCAGCCAAGTTGAGGGGCTGCTTGAGCAGTTCTTC. Filled out from reference TRBV14 and TRBJ2-1, the complete variable domain reads EAGVTQFPSHSVIEKGQTVTLRCDPISGHDNLYWYRRVMGKEIKFLLHFVKESKQDESGMPNNRFLAERTGGTYSTLKVQPAELEDSGVYFCASSQVEGLLEQFFGPGTRLTVL.

This clonotype was detected ten times or more. This rearrangement joins TRBV20-1 to TRBJ2-3, with a possible D match to TRBD1 (6 bases). The germline gives CDR1 DFQATT, CDR2 SNEGSKA (reference sequence). The CDR3 loop spans 15 amino acids. Trimming removed 0 bases at V and 1 base at J, with 11 bases between. The CDR3 protein is CSARDDRSRTDTQYF. CDR3 in DNA: TGCAGTGCTAGAGACGACAGGAGCCGCACAGATACGCAGTATTTT.

This chain links TRBV7-8 with TRBJ2-6; D is uncertain. Germline values: CDR1 SGHVS, CDR2 FQNEAQ. The CDR3 runs to 13 residues. V lost 11 bases and J 2 bases, leaving 10 bases between the germline ends. The CDR3 reads CACRPPGANVLTF. In DNA form, the CDR3 reads TGTGCCTGCCGGCCCCCTGGGGCCAACGTCCTGACTTTC.

In its sample, this clonotype was seen many times. The V and J genes are TRBV3-1 and TRBJ2-5; 11 bases line up with TRBD2. CDR3 length: 15 amino acids. CDR1 is LGHDT, CDR2 YNNKEL, per germline (reference sequence). V trimming: 2 bases; J trimming: 2 bases; junction bases outside the gene matches: 1. The CDR3 bases are TGTGCCAGCAGCCAATGGACTAGCGGGCAAGAGACCCAGTACTTC. This translates into CASSQWTSGQETQYF.